The 3 T cell receptor beta chains below were found in one sample sequenced in a study of T-cell reconstitution after alpha-beta-depleted transplantation in children. The library targeted TCRbeta and was prepared with unique molecular identifiers. TCRdb re-called the PCR reads with MiXCR, one entry per CDR3 protein. The table has roughly 350,000 distinct CDR3 sequences, approximately 10% seen once. The specimen was PBMCs from the stem cell graft donor, collected from the stem cell graft. The receptors originated from a human donor who donated a stem cell graft to a child with acute lymphoblastic leukemia.

The table lists this clonotype with many counts. The V call is TRBV20-1, the J call TRBJ2-7, with 9 bases identical to TRBD1. This CDR3 spans 15 amino acids. Trimming removed 7 bases from V and 3 bases from J; junction bases left unmatched: 13. Germline CDR1 is DFQATT and CDR2 is SNEGSKA (reference sequence). CDR3 bases: TGCAGTGTTCTAGAGTCCGGGACAGGGAACTACGAGCAGTACTTC. Translating gives CSVLESGTGNYEQYF.

This clonotype was detected ten times or more. This chain links TRBV27 with TRBJ2-7; 7 bases are a match to TRBD2. Trimming at V came to 5 bases and at J to 7 bases, leaving 11 bases not matched to a gene. The CDR3 spans 14 residues. Germline CDR1 MNHEY, CDR2 SMNVEV (reference sequence). The CDR3 reads CASSATSWTTEQYF. The CDR3 DNA is TGTGCCAGCAGTGCGACTAGCTGGACAACGGAGCAGTACTTC.

V and J are TRBV20-1 and TRBJ1-3, with 10 bases fitting TRBD1. The CDR3 covers 14 residues. CDR1 is DFQATT, CDR2 SNEGSKA, per germline (reference sequence). V lost 6 bases and J lost 4; bases outside the gene matches: 6. Written as DNA, the CDR3 is TGCAGTGCAACGGACAGGGGGAAAGGAAACACCATATATTTT. This sequence encodes CSATDRGKGNTIYF.